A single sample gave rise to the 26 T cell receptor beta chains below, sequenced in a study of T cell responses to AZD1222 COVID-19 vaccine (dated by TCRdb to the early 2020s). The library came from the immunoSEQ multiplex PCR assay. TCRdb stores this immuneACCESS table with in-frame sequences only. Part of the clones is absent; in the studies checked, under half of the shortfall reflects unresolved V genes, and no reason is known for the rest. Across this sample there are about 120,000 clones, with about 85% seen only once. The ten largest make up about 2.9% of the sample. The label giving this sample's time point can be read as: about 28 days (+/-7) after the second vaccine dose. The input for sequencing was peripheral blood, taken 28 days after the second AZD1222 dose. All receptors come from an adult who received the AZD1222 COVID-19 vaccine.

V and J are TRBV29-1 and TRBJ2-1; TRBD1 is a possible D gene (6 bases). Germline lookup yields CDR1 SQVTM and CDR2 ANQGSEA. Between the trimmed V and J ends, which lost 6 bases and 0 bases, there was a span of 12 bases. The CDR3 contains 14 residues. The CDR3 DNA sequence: TGCAGCGTGCCAGGGGAGAGCTCCTACAATGAGCAGTTCTTC. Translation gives CSVPGESSYNEQFF.

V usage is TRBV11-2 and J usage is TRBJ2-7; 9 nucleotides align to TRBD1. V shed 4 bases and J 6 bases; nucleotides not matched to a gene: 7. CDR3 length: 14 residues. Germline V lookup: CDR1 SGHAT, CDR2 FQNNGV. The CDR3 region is CASSWGQGLAEQYF. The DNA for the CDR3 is TGTGCCAGCAGCTGGGGACAGGGTCTGGCCGAGCAGTACTTC. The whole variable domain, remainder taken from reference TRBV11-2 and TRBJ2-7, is EAGVAQSPRYKIIEKRQSVAFWCNPISGHATLYWYQQILGQGPKLLIQFQNNGVVDDSQLPKDRFSAERLKGVDSTLKIQPAKLEDSAVYLCASSWGQGLAEQYFGPGTRLTVT.

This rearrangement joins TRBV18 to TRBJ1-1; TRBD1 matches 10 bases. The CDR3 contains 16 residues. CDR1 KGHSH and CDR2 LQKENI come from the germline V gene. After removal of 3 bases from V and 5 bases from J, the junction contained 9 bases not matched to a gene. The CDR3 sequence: CASSPQSTGGGTEAFF. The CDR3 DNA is TGTGCCAGCTCACCTCAATCGACAGGGGGCGGAACTGAAGCTTTCTTT. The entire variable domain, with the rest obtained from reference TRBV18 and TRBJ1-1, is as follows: NAGVMQNPRHLVRRRGQEARLRCSPMKGHSHVYWYRQLPEEGLKFMVYLQKENIIDESGMPKERFSAEFPKEGPSILRIQQVVRGDSAAYFCASSPQSTGGGTEAFFGQGTRLTVV.

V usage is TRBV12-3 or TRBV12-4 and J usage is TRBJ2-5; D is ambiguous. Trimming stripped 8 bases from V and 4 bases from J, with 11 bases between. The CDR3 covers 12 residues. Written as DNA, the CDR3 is TGTGCCAGCGCTATCCTCGGAGAGACCCAGTACTTC. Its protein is CASAILGETQYF.

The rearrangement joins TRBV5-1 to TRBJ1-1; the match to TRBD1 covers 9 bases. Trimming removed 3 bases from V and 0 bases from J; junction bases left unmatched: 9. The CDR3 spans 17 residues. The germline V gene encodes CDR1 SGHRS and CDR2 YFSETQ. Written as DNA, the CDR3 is TGCGCCAGCAGCTCCTCACAGGGGGCAGGGATGAACACTGAAGCTTTCTTT. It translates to CASSSSQGAGMNTEAFF.

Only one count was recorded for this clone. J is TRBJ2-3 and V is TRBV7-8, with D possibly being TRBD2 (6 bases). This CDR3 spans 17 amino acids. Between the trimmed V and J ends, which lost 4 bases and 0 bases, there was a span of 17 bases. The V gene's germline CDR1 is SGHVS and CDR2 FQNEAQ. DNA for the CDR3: TGTGCCAGCAGCTCCCTTGTAGCGGTAACTAGCACAGATACGCAGTATTTT. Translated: CASSSLVAVTSTDTQYF.

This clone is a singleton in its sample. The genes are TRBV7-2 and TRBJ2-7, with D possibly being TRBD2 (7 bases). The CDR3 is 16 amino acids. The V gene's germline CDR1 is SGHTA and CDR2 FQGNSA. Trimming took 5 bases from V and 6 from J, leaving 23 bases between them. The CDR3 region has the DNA TGTGCCAGCAGCCCCCGAGGGGGGGCCAGTATGGGCGAGCAGTACTTC. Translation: CASSPRGGASMGEQYF.

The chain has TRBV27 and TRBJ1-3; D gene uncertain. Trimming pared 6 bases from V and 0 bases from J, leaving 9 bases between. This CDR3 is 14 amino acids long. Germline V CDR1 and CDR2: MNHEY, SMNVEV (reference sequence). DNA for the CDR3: TGTGCCAGCAGGGGCAAATCCTCTGGAAACACCATATATTTT. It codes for CASRGKSSGNTIYF.

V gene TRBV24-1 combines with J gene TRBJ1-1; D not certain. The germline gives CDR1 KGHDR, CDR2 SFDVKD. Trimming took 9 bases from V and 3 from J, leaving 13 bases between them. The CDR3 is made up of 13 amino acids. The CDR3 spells CATRSRGDTEAFF. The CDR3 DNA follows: TGTGCCACCCGCTCCCGTGGAGACACTGAAGCTTTCTTT.

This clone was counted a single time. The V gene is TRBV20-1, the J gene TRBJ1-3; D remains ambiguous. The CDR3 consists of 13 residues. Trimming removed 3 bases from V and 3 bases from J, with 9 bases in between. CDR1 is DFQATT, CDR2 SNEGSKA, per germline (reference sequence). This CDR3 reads CSASTGIGNTIYF. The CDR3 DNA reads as TGCAGTGCTAGTACCGGGATTGGAAACACCATATATTTT.

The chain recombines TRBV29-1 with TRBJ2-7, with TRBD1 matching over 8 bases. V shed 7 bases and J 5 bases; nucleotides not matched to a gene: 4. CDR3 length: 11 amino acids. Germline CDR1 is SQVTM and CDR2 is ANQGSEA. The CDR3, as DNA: TGCAGCGCCCACAGGGGGAACGAGCAGTACTTC. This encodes CSAHRGNEQYF.

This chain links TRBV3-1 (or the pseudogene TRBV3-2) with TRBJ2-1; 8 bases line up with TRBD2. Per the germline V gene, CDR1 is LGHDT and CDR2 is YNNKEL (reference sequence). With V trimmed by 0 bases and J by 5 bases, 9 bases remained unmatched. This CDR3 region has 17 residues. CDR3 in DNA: TGTGCCAGCAGCCAAGATATTCGGACTAGCACTAACAATGAGCAGTTCTTC. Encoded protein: CASSQDIRTSTNNEQFF.

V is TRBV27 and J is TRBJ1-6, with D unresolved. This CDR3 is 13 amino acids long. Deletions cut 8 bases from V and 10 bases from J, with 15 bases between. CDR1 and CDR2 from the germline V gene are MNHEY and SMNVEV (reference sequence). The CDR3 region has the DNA TGTGCCAGCTCTCGCGATGCACGCTCACCCCTCCACTTT. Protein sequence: CASSRDARSPLHF.

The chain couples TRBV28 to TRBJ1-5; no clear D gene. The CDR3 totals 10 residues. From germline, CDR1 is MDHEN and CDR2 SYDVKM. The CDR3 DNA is TGTGCGTCCGGGTTCCAGCCCCAGCATTTT. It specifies CASGFQPQHF.

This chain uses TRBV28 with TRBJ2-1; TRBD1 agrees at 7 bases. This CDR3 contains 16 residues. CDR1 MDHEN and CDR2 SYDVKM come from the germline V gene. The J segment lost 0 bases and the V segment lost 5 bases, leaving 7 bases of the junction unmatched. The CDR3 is CASSIPGGSSYNEQFF. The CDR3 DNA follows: TGTGCCAGCAGTATACCAGGGGGAAGCTCCTACAATGAGCAGTTCTTC. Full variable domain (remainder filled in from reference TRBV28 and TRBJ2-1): DVKVTQSSRYLVKRTGEKVFLECVQDMDHENMFWYRQDPGLGLRLIYFSYDVKMKEKGDIPEGYSVSREKKERFSLILESASTNQTSMYLCASSIPGGSSYNEQFFGPGTRLTVL.

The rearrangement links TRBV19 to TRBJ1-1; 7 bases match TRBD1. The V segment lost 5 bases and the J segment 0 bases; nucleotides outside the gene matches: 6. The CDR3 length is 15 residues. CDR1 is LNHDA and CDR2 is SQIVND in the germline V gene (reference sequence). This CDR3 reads CASSYRGLMNTEAFF. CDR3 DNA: TGTGCCAGTAGTTACAGGGGTCTTATGAACACTGAAGCTTTCTTT.

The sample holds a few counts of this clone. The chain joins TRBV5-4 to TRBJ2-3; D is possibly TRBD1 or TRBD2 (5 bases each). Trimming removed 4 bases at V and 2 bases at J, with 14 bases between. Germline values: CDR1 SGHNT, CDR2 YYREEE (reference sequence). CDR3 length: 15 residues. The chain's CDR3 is CASSAGTSPTDTQYF. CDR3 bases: TGTGCCAGCAGCGCCGGGACCTCACCCACAGATACGCAGTATTTT.

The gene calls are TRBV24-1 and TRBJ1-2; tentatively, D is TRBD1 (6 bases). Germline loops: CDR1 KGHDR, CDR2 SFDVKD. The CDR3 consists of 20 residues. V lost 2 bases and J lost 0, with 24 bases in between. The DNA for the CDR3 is TGTGCCACCAGTGATTCCTCCGGGACAACCGCCCGCGCTTCTAACTATGGCTACACCTTC. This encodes CATSDSSGTTARASNYGYTF.

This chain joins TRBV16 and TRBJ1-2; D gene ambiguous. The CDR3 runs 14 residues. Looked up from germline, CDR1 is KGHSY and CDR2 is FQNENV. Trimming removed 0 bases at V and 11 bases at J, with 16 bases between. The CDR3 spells CASSQSDPRLGYTF. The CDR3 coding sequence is TGTGCCAGCAGCCAATCTGACCCCCGTTTGGGTTACACCTTC.

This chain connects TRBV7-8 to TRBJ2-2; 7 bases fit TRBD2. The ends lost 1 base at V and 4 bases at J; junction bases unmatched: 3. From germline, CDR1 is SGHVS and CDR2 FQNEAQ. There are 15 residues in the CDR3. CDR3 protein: CASSLGRGSTGELFF. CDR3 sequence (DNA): TGTGCCAGCAGCTTAGGGCGGGGGAGCACCGGGGAGCTGTTTTTT.

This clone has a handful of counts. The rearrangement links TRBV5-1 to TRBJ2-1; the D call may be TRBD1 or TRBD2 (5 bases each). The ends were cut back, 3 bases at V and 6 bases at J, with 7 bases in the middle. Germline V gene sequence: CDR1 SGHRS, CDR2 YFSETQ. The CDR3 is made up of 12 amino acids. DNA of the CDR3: TGCGCCAGCAGCTGGGACGGCAATGAGCAGTTCTTC. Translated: CASSWDGNEQFF.

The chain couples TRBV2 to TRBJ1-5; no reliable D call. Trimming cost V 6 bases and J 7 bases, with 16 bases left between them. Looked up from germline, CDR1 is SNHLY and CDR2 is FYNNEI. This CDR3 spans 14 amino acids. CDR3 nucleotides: TGTGCCAGCAGCTTCGTTACAGTAAGGCAGCCCCAGCATTTT. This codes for CASSFVTVRQPQHF.

This chain's CDR3 is CASSPSNQPQHF. In DNA, the CDR3 is TGCGCCAGCAGCCCTAGCAATCAGCCCCAGCATTTT. The chain carries TRBV5-1 and TRBJ1-5; no clear D gene. Trimming pared 4 bases from V and 0 bases from J, leaving 2 bases between. CDR1 SGHRS and CDR2 YFSETQ come from the germline V gene. The CDR3 runs to 12 residues.

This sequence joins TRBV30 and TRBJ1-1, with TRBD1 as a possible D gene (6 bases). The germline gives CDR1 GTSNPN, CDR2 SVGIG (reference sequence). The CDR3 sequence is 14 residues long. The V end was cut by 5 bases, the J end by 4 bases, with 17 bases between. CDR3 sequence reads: CAWSRGVFVTEAFF. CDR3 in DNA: TGTGCCTGGTCCAGGGGAGTGTTCGTCACTGAAGCTTTCTTT.

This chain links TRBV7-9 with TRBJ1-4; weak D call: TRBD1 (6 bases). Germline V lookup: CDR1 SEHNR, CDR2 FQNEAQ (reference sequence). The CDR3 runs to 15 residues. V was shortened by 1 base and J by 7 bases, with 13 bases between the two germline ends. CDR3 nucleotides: TGTGCCAGCAGCTTAGTCGAACAGGGCGGTGAAAAACTGTTTTTT. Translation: CASSLVEQGGEKLFF. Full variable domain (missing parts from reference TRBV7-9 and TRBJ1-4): DTGVSQNPRHKITKRGQNVTFRCDPISEHNRLYWYRQTLGQGPEFLTYFQNEAQLEKSRLLSDRFSAERPKGSFSTLEIQRTEQGDSAMYLCASSLVEQGGEKLFFGSGTQLSVL.

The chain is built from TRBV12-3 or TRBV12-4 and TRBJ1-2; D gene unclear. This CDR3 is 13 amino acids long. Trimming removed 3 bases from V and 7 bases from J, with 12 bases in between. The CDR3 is CASSLRLTSGYTF. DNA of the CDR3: TGTGCCAGCAGTTTGCGACTCACAAGTGGCTACACCTTC.